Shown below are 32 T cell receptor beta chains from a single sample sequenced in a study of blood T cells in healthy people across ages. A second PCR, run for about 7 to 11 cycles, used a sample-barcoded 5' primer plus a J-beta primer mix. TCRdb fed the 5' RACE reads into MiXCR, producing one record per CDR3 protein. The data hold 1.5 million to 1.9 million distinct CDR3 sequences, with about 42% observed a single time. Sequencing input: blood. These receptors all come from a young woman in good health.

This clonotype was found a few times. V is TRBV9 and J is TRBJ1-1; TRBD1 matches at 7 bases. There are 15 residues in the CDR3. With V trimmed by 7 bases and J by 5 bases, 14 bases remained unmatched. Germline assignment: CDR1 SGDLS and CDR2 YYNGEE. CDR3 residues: CASGRDSRGETEAFF. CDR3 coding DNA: TGTGCCAGCGGTAGGGACAGTCGCGGAGAAACTGAAGCTTTCTTT.

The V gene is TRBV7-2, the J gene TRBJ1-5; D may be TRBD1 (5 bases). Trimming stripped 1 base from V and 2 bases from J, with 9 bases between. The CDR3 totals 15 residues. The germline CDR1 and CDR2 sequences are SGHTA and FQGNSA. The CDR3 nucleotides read TGTGCCAGCAGCTTAGAAGGGGTTGGCAATCAGCCCCAGCATTTT. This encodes CASSLEGVGNQPQHF.

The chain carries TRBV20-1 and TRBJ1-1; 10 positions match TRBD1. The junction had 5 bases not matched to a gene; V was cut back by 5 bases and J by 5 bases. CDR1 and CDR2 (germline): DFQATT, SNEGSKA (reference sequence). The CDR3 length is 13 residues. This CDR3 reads CSAFGQGVTEAFF. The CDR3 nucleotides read TGCAGTGCTTTTGGACAGGGGGTTACTGAAGCTTTCTTT.

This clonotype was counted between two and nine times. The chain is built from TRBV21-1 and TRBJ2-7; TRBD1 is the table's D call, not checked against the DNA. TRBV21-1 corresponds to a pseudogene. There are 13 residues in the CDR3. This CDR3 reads CASGGPVGYEQYF. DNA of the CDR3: TGTGCCAGCGGGGGACCGGTGGGCTACGAGCAGTACTTC.

The CDR3 sequence: CASSTLGQGTYEQYF. In nucleotides, the CDR3 is TGTGCCAGCAGCACCCTGGGACAGGGAACCTACGAGCAGTACTTC. The chain has TRBV7-2 and TRBJ2-7, with TRBD1 matching over 9 bases. The V gene's germline CDR1 is SGHTA and CDR2 FQGNSA. Trimming at V came to 5 bases and at J to 2 bases, leaving 7 bases not matched to a gene. The CDR3 runs 15 residues.

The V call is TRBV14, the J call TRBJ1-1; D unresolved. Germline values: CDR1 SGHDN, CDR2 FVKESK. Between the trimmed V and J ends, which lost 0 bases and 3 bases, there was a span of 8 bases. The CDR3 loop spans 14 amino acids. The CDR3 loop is CASSQEVDYTEAFF. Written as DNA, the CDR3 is TGTGCCAGCAGCCAAGAAGTCGACTACACTGAAGCTTTCTTT.

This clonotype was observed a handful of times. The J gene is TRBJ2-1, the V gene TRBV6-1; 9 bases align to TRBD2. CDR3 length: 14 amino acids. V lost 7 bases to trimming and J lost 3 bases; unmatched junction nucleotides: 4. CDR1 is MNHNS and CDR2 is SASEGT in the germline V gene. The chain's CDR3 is CASTGRGGYNEQFF. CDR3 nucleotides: TGTGCCAGCACGGGGCGGGGGGGCTACAATGAGCAGTTCTTC.

CDR3 sequence reads: CASSFHRVLTYEQYF. CDR3 bases: TGTGCCAGCAGCTTCCACAGGGTACTGACCTACGAGCAGTACTTC. The rearrangement uses TRBV7-8 and TRBJ2-7, with a possible D match to TRBD1 (6 bases). The CDR3 is 15 residues long. CDR1 and CDR2 from the germline V gene are SGHVS and FQNEAQ. Trimming pared 3 bases from V and 2 bases from J, leaving 14 bases between.

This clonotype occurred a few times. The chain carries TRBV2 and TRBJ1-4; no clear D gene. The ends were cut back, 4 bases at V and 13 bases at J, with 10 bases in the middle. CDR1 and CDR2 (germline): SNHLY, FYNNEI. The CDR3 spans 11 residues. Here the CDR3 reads CASSVETTLFF. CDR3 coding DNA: TGTGCCAGCAGTGTAGAGACTACACTGTTTTTT.

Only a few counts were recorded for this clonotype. The CDR3 is CASSYNPSGTDTQYF. The CDR3 DNA follows: TGTGCCAGCAGCTATAACCCTAGCGGCACAGATACGCAGTATTTT. The chain links TRBV7-6 to TRBJ2-3; D might be TRBD2 (6 bases). The CDR3 is 15 residues long. In germline, CDR1 is SGHVS, CDR2 FNYEAQ. V was pared by 4 bases and J by 1 base, with 12 bases between.

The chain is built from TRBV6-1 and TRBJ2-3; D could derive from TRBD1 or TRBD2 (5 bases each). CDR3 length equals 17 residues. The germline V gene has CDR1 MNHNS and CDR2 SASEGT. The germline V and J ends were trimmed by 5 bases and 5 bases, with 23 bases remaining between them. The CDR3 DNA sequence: TGTGCCAGCAGTCCCATCCGGGGCCCCGGGCTGGGAGATACGCAGTATTTT. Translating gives CASSPIRGPGLGDTQYF.

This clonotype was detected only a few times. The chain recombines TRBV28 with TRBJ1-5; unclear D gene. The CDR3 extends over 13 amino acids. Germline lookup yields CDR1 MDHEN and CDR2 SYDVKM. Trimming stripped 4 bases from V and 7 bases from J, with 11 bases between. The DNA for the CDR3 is TGTGCCAGCAGTTCCCAACCGGGACAGCCCCAGCATTTT. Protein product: CASSSQPGQPQHF.

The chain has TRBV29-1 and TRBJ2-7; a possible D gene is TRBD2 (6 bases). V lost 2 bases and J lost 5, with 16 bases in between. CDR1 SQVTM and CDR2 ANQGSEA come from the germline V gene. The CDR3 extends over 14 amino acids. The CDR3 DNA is TGCAGCGTTGAATTGGGCGGGATTACCAACGAGCAGTACTTC. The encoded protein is CSVELGGITNEQYF.

For the CDR3, the DNA is TGTGCCAGCAGCCTCCAGTGGGGGGTTGGGACCCAGTACTTC. It is translated as CASSLQWGVGTQYF. The chain employs TRBV28 and TRBJ2-7; maybe TRBD2 (6 bases). The assigned J gene may be wrong: the sequence end matches TRBJ2-5 better. Germline CDR1 reads MDHEN; CDR2 reads SYDVKM. The length of the CDR3 is 14 residues.

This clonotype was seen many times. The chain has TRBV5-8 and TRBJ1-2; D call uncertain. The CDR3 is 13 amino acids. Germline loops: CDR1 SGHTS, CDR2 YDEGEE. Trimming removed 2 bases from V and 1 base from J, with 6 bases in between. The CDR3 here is CASSFRSNYGYTF. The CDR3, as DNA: TGTGCCAGCAGCTTCAGGAGTAACTATGGCTACACCTTC.

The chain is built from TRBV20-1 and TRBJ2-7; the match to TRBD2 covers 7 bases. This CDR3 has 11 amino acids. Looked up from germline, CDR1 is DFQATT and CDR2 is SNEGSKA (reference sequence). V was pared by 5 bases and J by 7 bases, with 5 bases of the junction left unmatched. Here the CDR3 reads CSAGDYEEQYF. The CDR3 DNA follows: TGCAGTGCTGGGGACTATGAAGAGCAGTACTTC.

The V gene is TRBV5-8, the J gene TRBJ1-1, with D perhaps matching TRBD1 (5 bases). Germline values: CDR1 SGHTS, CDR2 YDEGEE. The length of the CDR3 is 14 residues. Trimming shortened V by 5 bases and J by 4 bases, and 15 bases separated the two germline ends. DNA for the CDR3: TGTGCCAGCAGAAGGGGAGGTGTTGGCACTGAAGCTTTCTTT. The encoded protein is CASRRGGVGTEAFF.

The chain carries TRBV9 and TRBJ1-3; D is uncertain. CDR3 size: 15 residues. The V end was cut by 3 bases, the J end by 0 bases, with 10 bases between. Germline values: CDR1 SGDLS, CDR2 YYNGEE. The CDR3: CASSAGDTSGNTIYF. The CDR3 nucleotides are TGTGCCAGCAGCGCCGGGGATACCTCTGGAAACACCATATATTTT.

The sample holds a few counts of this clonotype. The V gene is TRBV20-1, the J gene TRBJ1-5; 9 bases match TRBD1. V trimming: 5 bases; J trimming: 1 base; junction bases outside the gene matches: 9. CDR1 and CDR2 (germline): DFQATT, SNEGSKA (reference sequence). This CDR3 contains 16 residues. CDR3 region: CSAHLTGGASNQPQHF. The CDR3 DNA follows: TGCAGTGCTCACCTTACAGGGGGCGCAAGCAATCAGCCCCAGCATTTT.

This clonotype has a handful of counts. This CDR3 reads CATSDSSYEQYF. The CDR3 DNA is TGTGCCACCAGTGATAGCAGCTACGAGCAGTACTTC. The chain has TRBV24-1 and TRBJ2-7; D uncertain. CDR1 and CDR2 from the germline V gene are KGHDR and SFDVKD. Trimming shortened V by 3 bases and J by 3 bases, and 5 bases separated the two germline ends. The CDR3 has 12 residues.

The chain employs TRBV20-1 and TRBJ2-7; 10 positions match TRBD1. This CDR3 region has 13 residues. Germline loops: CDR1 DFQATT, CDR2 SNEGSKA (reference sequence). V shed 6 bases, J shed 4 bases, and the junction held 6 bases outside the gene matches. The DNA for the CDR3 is TGCAGTGCCCTCCGGACAGGGGGGTACGAGCAGTACTTC. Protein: CSALRTGGYEQYF.

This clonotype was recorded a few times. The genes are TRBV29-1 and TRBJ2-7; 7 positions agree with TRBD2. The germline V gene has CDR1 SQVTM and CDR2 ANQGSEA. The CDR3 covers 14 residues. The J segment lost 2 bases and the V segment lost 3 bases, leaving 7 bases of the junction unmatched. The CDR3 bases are TGCAGCGTTGATGGGGGGGGAGATGCCTACGAGCAGTACTTC. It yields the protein CSVDGGGDAYEQYF.

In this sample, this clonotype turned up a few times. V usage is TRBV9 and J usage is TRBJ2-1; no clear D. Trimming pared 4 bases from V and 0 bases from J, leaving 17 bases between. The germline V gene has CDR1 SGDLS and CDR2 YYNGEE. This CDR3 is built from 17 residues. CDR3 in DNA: TGTGCCAGCAGCCCCCAGAGAGCAGGTAGCTCCTACAATGAGCAGTTCTTC. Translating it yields CASSPQRAGSSYNEQFF.

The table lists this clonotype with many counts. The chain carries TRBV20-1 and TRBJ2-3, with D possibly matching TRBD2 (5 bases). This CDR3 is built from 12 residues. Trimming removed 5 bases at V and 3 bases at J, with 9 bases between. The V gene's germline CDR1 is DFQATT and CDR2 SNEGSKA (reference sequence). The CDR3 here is CSAVDLTDTQYF. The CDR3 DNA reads TGCAGTGCTGTGGACTTAACAGATACGCAGTATTTT.

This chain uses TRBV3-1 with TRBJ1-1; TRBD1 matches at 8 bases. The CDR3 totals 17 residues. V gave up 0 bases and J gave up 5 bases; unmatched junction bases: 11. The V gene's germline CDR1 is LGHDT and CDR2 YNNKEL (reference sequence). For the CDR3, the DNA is TGTGCCAGCAGCCAAGATTGGAACAGGGGGAGGGAGACTGAAGCTTTCTTT. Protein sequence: CASSQDWNRGRETEAFF.

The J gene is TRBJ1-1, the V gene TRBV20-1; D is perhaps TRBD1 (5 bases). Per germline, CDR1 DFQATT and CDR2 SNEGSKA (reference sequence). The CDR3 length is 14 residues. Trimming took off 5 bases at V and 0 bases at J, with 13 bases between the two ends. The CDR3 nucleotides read TGCAGTGCTCGCCGTAGACAGCTGAACACTGAAGCTTTCTTT. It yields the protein CSARRRQLNTEAFF.

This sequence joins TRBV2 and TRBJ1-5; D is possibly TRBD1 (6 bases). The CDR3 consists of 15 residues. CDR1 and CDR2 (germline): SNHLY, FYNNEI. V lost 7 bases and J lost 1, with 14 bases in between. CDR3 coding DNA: TGTGCCAGCAAATTTAACAGGGCAAGCAATCAGCCCCAGCATTTT. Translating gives CASKFNRASNQPQHF.

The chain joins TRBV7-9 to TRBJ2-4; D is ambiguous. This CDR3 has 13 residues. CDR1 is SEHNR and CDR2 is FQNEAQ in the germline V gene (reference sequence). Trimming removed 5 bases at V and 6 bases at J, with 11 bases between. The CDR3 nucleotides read TGTGCCAGCAGCACCCAGGACGGAAACATTCAGTACTTC. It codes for CASSTQDGNIQYF.

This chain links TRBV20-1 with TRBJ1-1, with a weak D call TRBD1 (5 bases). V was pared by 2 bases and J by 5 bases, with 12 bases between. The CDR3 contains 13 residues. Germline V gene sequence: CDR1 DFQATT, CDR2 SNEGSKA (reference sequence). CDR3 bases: TGCAGTGCTAGACGATGGGGGAATACTGAAGCTTTCTTT. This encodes CSARRWGNTEAFF.

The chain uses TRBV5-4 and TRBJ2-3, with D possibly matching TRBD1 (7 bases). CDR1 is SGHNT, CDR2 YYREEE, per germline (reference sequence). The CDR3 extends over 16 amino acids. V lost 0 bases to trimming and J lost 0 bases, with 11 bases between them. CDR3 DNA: TGTGCCAGCAGCTTGGCAGGGGGGTCTAGCACAGATACGCAGTATTTT. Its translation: CASSLAGGSSTDTQYF.

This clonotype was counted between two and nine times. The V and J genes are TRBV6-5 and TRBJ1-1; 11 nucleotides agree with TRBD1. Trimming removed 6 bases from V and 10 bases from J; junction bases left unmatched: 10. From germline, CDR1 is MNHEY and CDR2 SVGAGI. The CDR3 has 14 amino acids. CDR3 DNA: TGTGCCAGCAGCCCGGACAGGGGGCTACCCTCAGCTTTCTTT. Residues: CASSPDRGLPSAFF.

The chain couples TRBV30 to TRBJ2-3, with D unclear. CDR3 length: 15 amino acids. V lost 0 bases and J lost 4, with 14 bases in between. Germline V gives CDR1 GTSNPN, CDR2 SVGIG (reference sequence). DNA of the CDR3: TGTGCCTGGAGTGTAAAGGTCACTTCGGCAGATACGCAGTATTTT. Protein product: CAWSVKVTSADTQYF.